Detailed here is one T cell receptor (beta chain). What it binds is not known. With 3 bases removed from V and 5 bases from J, the gap between germline ends came to 4 bases. The germline gives CDR1 SGHVS, CDR2 FNYEAQ. The CDR3 consists of 11 residues. The sample belongs to a study of T cells in narcolepsy. For the study at large: Patients with NT1 or NT2 and healthy control donors were enrolled. Study-wide points: Comparing one patient's CSF and blood CD4+ clonotypes highlighted HCRT- and TRIB2-specific autoreactive clonotypes. Blood of same and different patients, but not healthy controls, reportedly held recurring autoreactive clonotypes. Some memory CD4+ repertoires had no autoreactive clone sequences.

Only in-frame clones appear in the TCRdb table, and some are missing; sequencing was by immunoSEQ multiplex PCR. The sample shows about 22,000 clones, about 80% of them seen only once. This sequence joins TRBV7-6 and TRBJ2-5, with no clear D. The sample comprised memory (CD45RA-) CD4+ T cells from blood. The origin of this receptor is a human donor in good health. In nucleotides, the CDR3 is TGTGCCAGCAGCTTTACGGAGACCCAGTACTTC. Translation gives CASSFTETQYF.